This T cell receptor beta chain was documented in a study of T cell repertoires in cytomegalovirus infection. Overall study: Based on public TCR beta signatures, there were indications of CMV infection and of a matching HLA type.

TCRdb reprocessed the reads with MiXCR, giving one entry per CDR3 protein. This sample has about half a million distinct CDR3 sequences, with about two fifths found just once. Study-level findings and limits: Cumulative public TCR beta family frequency identified carriers of CMV plus the relevant HLA.

Comment on this clonotype: Its antigen is undetermined.

The CDR3 totals 13 residues. The germline V and J ends were trimmed by 6 bases and 2 bases, with 10 bases remaining between them. Per the germline V gene, CDR1 is MNHEY and CDR2 is SVGAGI. This receptor was obtained from a human donor in good health (CMV status not recorded). Some clones in this sample may be carry-over from other donors' samples. Sequencing was performed on cultured PBMCs, taken from culture after CMV antigen stimulation. The chain couples TRBV6-5 to TRBJ1-1; D is possibly TRBD1 (6 bases). CDR3 DNA sequence: TGTGCCAGCAGCCGGACAGATAACACTGAAGCTTTCTTT. Translating gives CASSRTDNTEAFF.